This entry lists 24 T cell receptor beta chains sequenced from one sample in a study of T-cell memory formation after mild COVID-19. TCRdb processed the 5' RACE reads anew with MiXCR; each CDR3 protein has one entry. The sample lists roughly 450,000 distinct CDR3 sequences, 15% to 20% occurring once. The sequenced sample consisted of PBMCs or a T cell subset sorted from them (not recorded which). The receptors here all came from a man aged 18 to 30 who had mild COVID-19 (a few samples of this study predate the infection). Cell type and time point are not known.

This clonotype has ten or more counts. V and J are TRBV5-4 and TRBJ2-5; no reliable D call. V lost 4 bases to trimming and J lost 5 bases, with 12 bases between them. In germline, CDR1 is SGHNT, CDR2 YYREEE (reference sequence). This CDR3 has 13 amino acids. CDR3 region: CASSRGPEETQYF. The CDR3 DNA follows: TGTGCCAGCAGCCGAGGCCCTGAGGAGACCCAGTACTTC.

This clonotype was picked up many times. The V gene is TRBV5-6, the J gene TRBJ2-5; 8 bases match TRBD1. This CDR3 has 16 residues. V was pared by 0 bases and J by 4 bases, with 8 bases of the junction left unmatched. CDR1 and CDR2 from the germline V gene are SGHDT and YYEEEE. As DNA, the CDR3 is TGTGCCAGCAGCTTGGGGCTGAACAGGGGGGCAGAGACCCAGTACTTC. As protein: CASSLGLNRGAETQYF.

Written as DNA, the CDR3 is TGTGCCAGCAGTAACCGACAGGGGGGCATGAACACTGAAGCTTTCTTT. It specifies CASSNRQGGMNTEAFF. The chain recombines TRBV12-3 or TRBV12-4 with TRBJ1-1, with 9 positions matching TRBD1. The CDR3 runs 16 residues. Unmatched junction bases numbered 7, after V lost 5 bases and J lost 0 bases.

This clonotype came up many times. This chain connects TRBV20-1 to TRBJ1-5; 7 positions match TRBD1. Trimming at V came to 4 bases and at J to 3 bases, leaving 3 bases not matched to a gene. The CDR3 is 13 amino acids. The germline gives CDR1 DFQATT, CDR2 SNEGSKA (reference sequence). CDR3: CSATGGNNQPQHF. CDR3 DNA: TGCAGTGCTACAGGGGGTAACAATCAGCCCCAGCATTTT.

V is TRBV12-5 and J is TRBJ2-6; D call uncertain. Trimming stripped 0 bases from V and 0 bases from J, with 6 bases between. Germline CDR1 reads LGHNT; CDR2 reads FRNRAP. This CDR3 contains 16 residues. The CDR3 loop is CASGLVPGSGANVLTF. The CDR3, as DNA: TGTGCTAGTGGTTTGGTACCGGGCTCTGGGGCCAACGTCCTGACTTTC.

As regards this clonotype: Possible read error: a much larger clone is one base away. The chain links TRBV11-2 to TRBJ1-2, with D possibly matching TRBD1 (6 bases). The germline CDR1 and CDR2 sequences are SGHAT and FQNNGV. Trimming took 5 bases from V and 3 from J, leaving 10 bases between them. CDR3 length equals 13 residues. The CDR3: CASSPDSDYGYTF. DNA of the CDR3: TGTGCCAGCAGCCCGGACAGCGACTATGGCTACACCTTC.

This clonotype was seen more than once but under ten times. The chain is built from TRBV29-1 and TRBJ1-1; D is uncertain. CDR1 and CDR2 from the germline V gene are SQVTM and ANQGSEA. The CDR3 length is 13 residues. The ends were cut back, 8 bases at V and 4 bases at J, with 17 bases in the middle. The CDR3 is CSLRPRWGTEAFF. CDR3 sequence (DNA): TGCAGCTTAAGACCCAGGTGGGGCACTGAAGCTTTCTTT. The full variable domain, in which reference TRBV29-1 and TRBJ1-1 provide the parts outside the CDR3, is SAVISQKPSRDICQRGTSLTIQCQVDSQVTMMFWYRQQPGQSLTLIATANQGSEATYESGFVIDKFPISRPNLTFSTLTVSNMSPEDSSIYLCSLRPRWGTEAFFGQGTRLTVV.

This clonotype came up a few times. This chain uses TRBV28 with TRBJ2-2; D is unclear. The CDR3 covers 12 residues. Germline values: CDR1 MDHEN, CDR2 SYDVKM. The V and J ends lost 8 bases and 6 bases respectively, with 10 bases between them. CDR3 coding DNA: TGTGCCAGCCATGACTTTGCCGGGGAGCTGTTTTTT. Its translation: CASHDFAGELFF.

The sample holds a few counts of this clonotype. The chain combines TRBV6-2 or TRBV6-3 with TRBJ1-5, with a weak D call TRBD1 (5 bases). Trimming shortened V by 7 bases and J by 7 bases, and 14 bases separated the two germline ends. Per the germline V gene, CDR1 is MNHEY and CDR2 is SVGEGT. There are 13 residues in the CDR3. As DNA, the CDR3 is TGTGCCAGCAATAACAGGCGGGTCCAGCCCCAGCATTTT. As protein: CASNNRRVQPQHF.

This clonotype turned up a few times. V is TRBV7-9 and J is TRBJ1-2; D call uncertain. Looked up from germline, CDR1 is SEHNR and CDR2 is FQNEAQ (reference sequence). The CDR3 has 13 amino acids. V lost 4 bases to trimming and J lost 5 bases, with 11 bases between them. CDR3 in amino acids: CASSSQAGYGYTF. The CDR3 bases are TGTGCCAGCAGCTCCCAAGCGGGGTATGGCTACACCTTC. Variable domain in full (rest from reference TRBV7-9 and TRBJ1-2): DTGVSQNPRHKITKRGQNVTFRCDPISEHNRLYWYRQTLGQGPEFLTYFQNEAQLEKSRLLSDRFSAERPKGSFSTLEIQRTEQGDSAMYLCASSSQAGYGYTFGSGTRLTVV.

This clonotype showed up just a few times. The chain joins TRBV6-5 to TRBJ1-1, with D unclear. CDR1 and CDR2 from the germline V gene are MNHEY and SVGAGI. The CDR3 runs to 14 residues. V was pared by 8 bases and J by 0 bases, with 13 bases between. The CDR3 region has the DNA TGTGCCAGCCGTAAGGGTCGGGTGAACACTGAAGCTTTCTTT. Translation: CASRKGRVNTEAFF.

This clonotype showed up many times. The chain is built from TRBV14 and TRBJ2-1; D is uncertain. The CDR3 spans 13 residues. The ends were cut back, 2 bases at V and 14 bases at J, with 16 bases in the middle. Germline assignment: CDR1 SGHDN and CDR2 FVKESK. The CDR3 nucleotides are TGTGCCAGCAGCCAATGGCCGCATAATTTCGAGTTCTTC. Its translation: CASSQWPHNFEFF. The whole variable domain, remainder taken from reference TRBV14 and TRBJ2-1, is EAGVTQFPSHSVIEKGQTVTLRCDPISGHDNLYWYRRVMGKEIKFLLHFVKESKQDESGMPNNRFLAERTGGTYSTLKVQPAELEDSGVYFCASSQWPHNFEFFGPGTRLTVL.

V is TRBV5-1 and J is TRBJ2-5; D gene uncertain. The CDR3 consists of 13 residues. In germline, CDR1 is SGHRS, CDR2 YFSETQ. Trimming pared 3 bases from V and 1 base from J, leaving 7 bases between. The CDR3 region has the DNA TGCGCCAGCAGCTCAGCCATCCAAGAGACCCAGTACTTC. Amino acid sequence: CASSSAIQETQYF.

This clonotype was seen more than once but under ten times. This chain joins TRBV6-2 or TRBV6-3 and TRBJ1-6; no clear D. This CDR3 comprises 12 residues. V gave up 7 bases and J gave up 5 bases, with 6 bases separating them. CDR1 and CDR2 (germline): MNHEY, SVGEGT. DNA for the CDR3: TGTGCCAGCACCCGGAATAATTCACCCCTCCACTTT. Its translation: CASTRNNSPLHF.

CDR3 residues: CATSTGLNTEAFF. The CDR3 DNA reads TGCGCCACCTCGACAGGTTTGAACACTGAAGCTTTCTTT. V usage is TRBV4-3 and J usage is TRBJ1-1, with D maybe TRBD1 (6 bases). Germline CDR1 LGHNA, CDR2 YSLEER. Trimming pared 10 bases from V and 0 bases from J, leaving 12 bases between. This CDR3 region has 13 residues.

This clonotype was detected a few times. The gene calls are TRBV29-1 and TRBJ1-2; D gene uncertain. This CDR3 is built from 11 residues. Germline V gene lookup returns CDR1 SQVTM and CDR2 ANQGSEA. V lost 5 bases to trimming and J lost 0 bases, with 4 bases between them. DNA for the CDR3: TGCAGCGTTCCCCCTAACTATGGCTACACCTTC. Residues: CSVPPNYGYTF.

This clonotype was recorded at least ten times. The genes are TRBV20-1 and TRBJ2-1; 9 bases match TRBD2. The CDR3 has 13 residues. J lost 4 bases, V lost 6 bases, and 4 bases had no gene match. CDR1 is DFQATT and CDR2 is SNEGSKA in the germline V gene (reference sequence). The CDR3 sequence: CSAQRGVYNEQFF. The CDR3 region has the DNA TGCAGTGCCCAGCGGGGGGTATACAATGAGCAGTTCTTC.

The sample holds a few counts of this clonotype. This chain uses TRBV4-3 with TRBJ2-7; D is unclear. The CDR3 covers 13 residues. CDR1 and CDR2 (germline): LGHNA, YSLEER. V was pared by 2 bases and J by 3 bases, with 8 bases between. The CDR3 region is CASSQYGGYEQYF. CDR3 DNA sequence: TGCGCCAGCAGCCAATACGGCGGCTACGAGCAGTACTTC.

This clonotype has a single count. V gene TRBV2 combines with J gene TRBJ1-4; no reliable D call. The germline V gene encodes CDR1 SNHLY and CDR2 FYNNEI. The CDR3 spans 13 residues. V dropped 7 bases and J dropped 8 bases, with 14 bases sitting between them. This chain's CDR3 is CASTQGNNEKLFF. In nucleotides, the CDR3 is TGTGCCAGCACCCAAGGGAATAACGAAAAACTGTTTTTT.

This chain links TRBV4-3 with TRBJ2-4; D is undetermined. V was shortened by 0 bases and J by 2 bases, with 8 bases between the two germline ends. The CDR3 is made up of 15 amino acids. Germline V gene sequence: CDR1 LGHNA, CDR2 YSLEER. The DNA of the CDR3 is TGCGCCAGCAGCCAAGAGGATGGGCCCAAAAACATTCAGTACTTC. It translates to CASSQEDGPKNIQYF.

This sequence joins TRBV29-1 and TRBJ2-1, with TRBD2 as a possible D gene (6 bases). V lost 8 bases and J 9 bases, leaving 14 bases between the germline ends. CDR3 length equals 11 residues. Germline V gene sequence: CDR1 SQVTM, CDR2 ANQGSEA. Here the CDR3 DNA reads TGCAGCTTTGGGGGGAGCGGTGAGCAGTTCTTC. Its protein product is CSFGGSGEQFF.

This clonotype was detected a few times. This chain uses TRBV28 with TRBJ1-1; 7 bases map to TRBD1. The CDR3 is 14 residues long. CDR1 and CDR2 (germline): MDHEN, SYDVKM. V was clipped by 5 bases and J by 1 base; unmatched bases: 4. CDR3 loop: CASSNRGQNTEAFF. The CDR3 DNA sequence: TGTGCCAGCAGTAACAGGGGACAGAACACTGAAGCTTTCTTT.

The genes are TRBV27 and TRBJ2-7; the D gene is possibly TRBD2 (6 bases). CDR1 MNHEY and CDR2 SMNVEV come from the germline V gene (reference sequence). There are 15 residues in the CDR3. V shed 5 bases and J shed 2 bases, with 16 bases lying between them. The CDR3 protein is CASSLGTPSTYEQYF. Written as DNA, the CDR3 is TGTGCCAGCAGTCTCGGGACTCCTTCGACCTACGAGCAGTACTTC.

The chain's CDR3 is CASRTGTDYGYTF. CDR3 sequence (DNA): TGTGCCAGCAGGACCGGGACGGACTATGGCTACACCTTC. J is TRBJ1-2 and V is TRBV7-2, with D maybe TRBD1 (5 bases). The V and J ends lost 6 bases and 3 bases respectively, with 11 bases between them. Germline V gives CDR1 SGHTA, CDR2 FQGNSA. The CDR3 totals 13 residues.